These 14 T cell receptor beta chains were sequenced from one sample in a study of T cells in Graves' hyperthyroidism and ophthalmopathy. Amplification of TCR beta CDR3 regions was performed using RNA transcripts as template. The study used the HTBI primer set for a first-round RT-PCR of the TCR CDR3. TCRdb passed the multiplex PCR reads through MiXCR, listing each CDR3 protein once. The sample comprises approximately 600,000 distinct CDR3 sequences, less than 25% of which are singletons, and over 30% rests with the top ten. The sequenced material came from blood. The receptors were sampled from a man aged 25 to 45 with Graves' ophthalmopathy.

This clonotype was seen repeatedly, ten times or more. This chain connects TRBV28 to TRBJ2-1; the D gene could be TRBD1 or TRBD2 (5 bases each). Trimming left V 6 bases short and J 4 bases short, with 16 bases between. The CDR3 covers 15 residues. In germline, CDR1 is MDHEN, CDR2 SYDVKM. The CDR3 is CASRLDGTLYNEQFF. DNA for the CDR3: TGTGCCAGCAGACTCGACGGGACGTTGTACAATGAGCAGTTCTTC.

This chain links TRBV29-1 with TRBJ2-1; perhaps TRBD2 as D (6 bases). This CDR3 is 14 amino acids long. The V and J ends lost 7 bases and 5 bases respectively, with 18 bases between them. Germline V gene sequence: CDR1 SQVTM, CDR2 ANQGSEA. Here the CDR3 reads CSDRRDWSNNEQFF. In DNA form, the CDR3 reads TGCAGCGACCGCCGGGACTGGAGTAACAATGAGCAGTTCTTC.

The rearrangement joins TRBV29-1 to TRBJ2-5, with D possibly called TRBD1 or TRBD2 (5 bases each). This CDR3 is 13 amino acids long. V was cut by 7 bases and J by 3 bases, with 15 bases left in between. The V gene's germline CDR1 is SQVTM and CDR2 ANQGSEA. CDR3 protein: CSAPGRVEETQYF. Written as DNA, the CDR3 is TGCAGCGCTCCGGGACGAGTAGAAGAGACCCAGTACTTC.

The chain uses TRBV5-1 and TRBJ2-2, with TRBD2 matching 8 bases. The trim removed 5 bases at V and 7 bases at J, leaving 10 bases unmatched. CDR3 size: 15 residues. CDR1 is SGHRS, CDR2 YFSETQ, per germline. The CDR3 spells CASRSPGLDGGELFF. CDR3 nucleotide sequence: TGCGCCAGCAGGTCCCCGGGACTAGATGGCGGGGAGCTGTTTTTT.

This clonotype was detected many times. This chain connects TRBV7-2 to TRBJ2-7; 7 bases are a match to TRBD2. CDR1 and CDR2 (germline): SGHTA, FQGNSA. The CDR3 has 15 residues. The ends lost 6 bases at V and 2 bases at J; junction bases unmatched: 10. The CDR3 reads CASRRMGTNTYEQYF. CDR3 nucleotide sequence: TGTGCCAGCAGGAGAATGGGGACTAACACCTACGAGCAGTACTTC.

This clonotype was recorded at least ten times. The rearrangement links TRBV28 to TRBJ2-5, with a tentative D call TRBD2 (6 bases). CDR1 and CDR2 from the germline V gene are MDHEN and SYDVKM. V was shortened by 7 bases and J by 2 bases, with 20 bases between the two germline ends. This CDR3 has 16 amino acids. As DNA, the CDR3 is TGTGCCAGCACCCCTCGCGGGGCGAGTCAGCAAGAGACCCAGTACTTC. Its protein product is CASTPRGASQQETQYF.

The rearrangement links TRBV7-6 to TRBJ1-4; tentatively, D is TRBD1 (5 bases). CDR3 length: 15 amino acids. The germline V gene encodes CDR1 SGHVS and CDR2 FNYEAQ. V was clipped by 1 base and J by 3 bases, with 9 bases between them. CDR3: CASSLDQGANEKLFF. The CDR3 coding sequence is TGTGCCAGCAGCTTAGACCAGGGTGCTAATGAAAAACTGTTTTTT.

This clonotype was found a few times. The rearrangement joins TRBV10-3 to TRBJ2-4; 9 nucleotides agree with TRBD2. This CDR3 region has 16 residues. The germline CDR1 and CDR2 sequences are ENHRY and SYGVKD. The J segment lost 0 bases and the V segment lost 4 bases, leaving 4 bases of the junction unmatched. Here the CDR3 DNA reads TGTGCCATCAGTGCCGGGACTAGCAGAGCCAAAAACATTCAGTACTTC. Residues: CAISAGTSRAKNIQYF.

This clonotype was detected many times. CDR3 DNA sequence: TGCAGTGCTAGACTCCAGGGTTTCCCCACAGATACGCAGTATTTT. Its protein product is CSARLQGFPTDTQYF. The chain is built from TRBV20-1 and TRBJ2-3; weak D call: TRBD1 (5 bases). Germline V lookup: CDR1 DFQATT, CDR2 SNEGSKA (reference sequence). CDR3 size: 15 residues. V was cut by 2 bases and J by 2 bases, with 14 bases left in between.

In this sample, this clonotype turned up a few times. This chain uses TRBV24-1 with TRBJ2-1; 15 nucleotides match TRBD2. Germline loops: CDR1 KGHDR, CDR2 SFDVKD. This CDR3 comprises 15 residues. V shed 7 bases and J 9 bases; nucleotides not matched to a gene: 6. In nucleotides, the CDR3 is TGTGCCACCAGCTTCCCGGGACTAGCGGGAGGTGAGCAGTTCTTC. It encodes CATSFPGLAGGEQFF.

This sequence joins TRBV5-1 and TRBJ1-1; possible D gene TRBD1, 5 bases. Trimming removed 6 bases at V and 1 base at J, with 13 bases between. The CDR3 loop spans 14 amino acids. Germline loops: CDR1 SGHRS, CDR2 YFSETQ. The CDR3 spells CASIEGHTNTEAFF. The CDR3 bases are TGCGCCAGCATCGAAGGACACACGAACACTGAAGCTTTCTTT.

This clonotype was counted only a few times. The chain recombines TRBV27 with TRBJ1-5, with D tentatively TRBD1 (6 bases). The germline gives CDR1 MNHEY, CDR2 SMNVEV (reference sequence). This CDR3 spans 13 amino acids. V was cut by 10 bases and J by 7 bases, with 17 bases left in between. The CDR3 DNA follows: TGTGCCATAGGGGGGGGGGTCGGACAGCCCCAGCATTTT. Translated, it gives CAIGGGVGQPQHF.

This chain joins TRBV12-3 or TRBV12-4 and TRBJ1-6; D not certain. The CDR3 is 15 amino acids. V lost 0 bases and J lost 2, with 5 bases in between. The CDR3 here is CASSLAGAYNSPLHF. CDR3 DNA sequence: TGTGCCAGCAGTTTAGCGGGAGCCTATAATTCACCCCTCCACTTT.

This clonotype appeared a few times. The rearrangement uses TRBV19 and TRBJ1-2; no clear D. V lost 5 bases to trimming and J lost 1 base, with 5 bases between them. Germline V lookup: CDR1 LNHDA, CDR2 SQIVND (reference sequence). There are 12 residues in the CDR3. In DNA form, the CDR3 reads TGTGCCAGTAGTTACAATAACTATGGCTACACCTTC. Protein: CASSYNNYGYTF.